Sequencing of this T cell receptor beta chain was carried out in a study of shared clonotypes between healthy human individuals. Across the whole study: Used for every donor were three CD4 naive, three CD4 memory, two CD8 naive and one CD8 memory plate. Study results and caveats: The represented genetic and exposure-history diversity was limited by the small number of donors.

This CDR3 spans 16 amino acids. Deletions cut 1 base from V and 4 bases from J, with 13 bases between. Germline lookup yields CDR1 MNHNS and CDR2 SASEGT. Using immunoSEQ multiplex PCR, the repertoire was profiled, and TCRdb retains in-frame clones only, with some absent. Here the sample spans 95,000 to 120,000 clones, about 71% being singletons. As for this clone: Its target is unknown.

The receptor's source is a woman aged 25-40 years in good health. The chain employs TRBV6-1 and TRBJ2-2, with D possibly called TRBD1 or TRBD2 (6 bases each). The sequenced sample consisted of memory CD8+ T cells sorted from blood. Subset given: CD45RO+ cells pooled with CCR7-negative TemRA cells. This CDR3 is CASSEVGGGGTGELFF. CDR3 DNA sequence: TGTGCCAGCAGTGAAGTTGGAGGGGGAGGCACCGGGGAGCTGTTTTTT.